The 11 T cell receptor beta chains listed next were all sequenced from one sample in a study of T cells in Graves' hyperthyroidism and ophthalmopathy. TCR beta CDR3 sequences were amplified from RNA transcripts. First-round RT-PCR of the TCR CDR3 relied on the HTBI primer set. TCRdb processed the multiplex PCR reads anew with MiXCR; each CDR3 protein has one entry. The profile shows some 200,000 distinct CDR3 sequences, about 17% of them singletons. Input material: blood. The receptor set was obtained from a woman aged 45-65 years with Graves' hyperthyroidism.

This clonotype was seen at least ten times. The chain combines TRBV11-1 with TRBJ2-5, with D perhaps matching TRBD2 (5 bases). Germline V lookup: CDR1 SGHAT, CDR2 FQDESV (reference sequence). V lost 5 bases and J lost 2, with 18 bases in between. The CDR3 is 16 amino acids. The CDR3 loop is CASSPRTPGRQETQYF. The CDR3 DNA follows: TGTGCCAGCAGCCCAAGGACTCCGGGCAGACAAGAGACCCAGTACTTC.

The table lists this clonotype with a count of one. This chain connects TRBV24-1 to TRBJ2-7, with a possible D match to TRBD2 (6 bases). The germline gives CDR1 KGHDR, CDR2 SFDVKD. The CDR3 is made up of 12 amino acids. The V end was cut by 4 bases, the J end by 7 bases, with 10 bases between. The CDR3 spells CATSDAGLEQYF. The CDR3 DNA reads as TGTGCCACCAGTGACGCCGGACTAGAGCAGTACTTC.

In this sample, this clonotype turned up many times. The chain has TRBV13 and TRBJ2-1; D is unresolved. CDR1 PRHDT and CDR2 FYEKMQ come from the germline V gene (reference sequence). This CDR3 is built from 16 residues. Trimming left V 5 bases short and J 5 bases short, with 19 bases between. The CDR3 DNA sequence: TGTGCCAGCAGCCCACAACCGGGCCCTTACGACAATGAGCAGTTCTTC. It specifies CASSPQPGPYDNEQFF.

V and J are TRBV4-2 and TRBJ2-3; 16 nucleotides line up with TRBD2. The trim removed 2 bases at V and 3 bases at J, leaving 11 bases unmatched. The CDR3 totals 20 residues. Germline CDR1 LGHNA, CDR2 YNFKEQ. CDR3 nucleotide sequence: TGTGCCAGCAGCCAACGCAACACCCCGGGACTAGCGGGAGGGACAGATACGCAGTATTTT. It yields the protein CASSQRNTPGLAGGTDTQYF.

This clonotype was seen a few times. This sequence joins TRBV19 and TRBJ2-7; 8 bases map to TRBD1. The germline V gene encodes CDR1 LNHDA and CDR2 SQIVND (reference sequence). The length of the CDR3 is 15 residues. Unmatched junction bases numbered 9, after V lost 6 bases and J lost 2 bases. The CDR3 DNA reads TGTGCCAGTAGACACCCGACAGGGGCTCCCTACGAGCAGTACTTC. As protein: CASRHPTGAPYEQYF.

At least ten counts were recorded for this clonotype. This chain's CDR3 is CASSLGGTRTSEAFF. The CDR3 bases are TGTGCCAGCAGCTTGGGGGGGACCCGCACCTCTGAAGCTTTCTTT. The genes are TRBV5-6 and TRBJ1-1; possibly TRBD1 for D (5 bases). V lost 0 bases and J 6 bases, leaving 15 bases between the germline ends. The CDR3 sequence is 15 residues long. The germline V gene has CDR1 SGHDT and CDR2 YYEEEE.

In its sample, this clonotype was seen many times. The chain carries TRBV19 and TRBJ2-7; D call uncertain. V was pared by 4 bases and J by 0 bases, with 7 bases between. Per germline, CDR1 LNHDA and CDR2 SQIVND (reference sequence). The CDR3 is made up of 13 amino acids. The CDR3 DNA reads as TGTGCCAGTAGTACCAAATCCTCCTACGAGCAGTACTTC. It codes for CASSTKSSYEQYF.

This clonotype has at least ten counts. The chain employs TRBV20-1 and TRBJ2-1; D unclear. CDR3 size: 12 residues. Germline-derived CDR1 and CDR2 are DFQATT and SNEGSKA (reference sequence). Trimming took off 4 bases at V and 0 bases at J, with 4 bases between the two ends. CDR3 coding DNA: TGCAGTGCTATTCACTCCTACAATGAGCAGTTCTTC. Its protein is CSAIHSYNEQFF.

This sequence joins TRBV10-2 and TRBJ2-7; TRBD2 aligns across 8 bases. The germline CDR1 and CDR2 sequences are WSHSY and SAAADI. The CDR3 length is 16 residues. V was clipped by 0 bases and J by 2 bases; unmatched bases: 6. CDR3 amino acids: CASSESTPGLAYEQYF. The CDR3 DNA reads TGCGCCAGCAGTGAGTCGACTCCGGGACTAGCCTACGAGCAGTACTTC.

This clonotype has ten or more counts. J is TRBJ1-1 and V is TRBV12-5; possible D gene TRBD1, 6 bases. CDR3 size: 16 residues. V lost 0 bases and J lost 0, with 11 bases in between. Germline V gives CDR1 LGHNT, CDR2 FRNRAP. The CDR3 region has the DNA TGTGCTAGTGGTTTGGTACTTGGACAGCTGAACACTGAAGCTTTCTTT. It codes for CASGLVLGQLNTEAFF.

This clonotype was detected many times. This sequence joins TRBV7-3 and TRBJ2-7; TRBD1 agrees at 9 bases. Germline CDR1 SGHTA, CDR2 FQGTGA. The CDR3 consists of 12 residues. With V trimmed by 5 bases and J by 6 bases, 2 bases remained unmatched. CDR3 coding DNA: TGTGCCAGCAGCATGACAGGGGGCGAGCAGTACTTC. This sequence encodes CASSMTGGEQYF.